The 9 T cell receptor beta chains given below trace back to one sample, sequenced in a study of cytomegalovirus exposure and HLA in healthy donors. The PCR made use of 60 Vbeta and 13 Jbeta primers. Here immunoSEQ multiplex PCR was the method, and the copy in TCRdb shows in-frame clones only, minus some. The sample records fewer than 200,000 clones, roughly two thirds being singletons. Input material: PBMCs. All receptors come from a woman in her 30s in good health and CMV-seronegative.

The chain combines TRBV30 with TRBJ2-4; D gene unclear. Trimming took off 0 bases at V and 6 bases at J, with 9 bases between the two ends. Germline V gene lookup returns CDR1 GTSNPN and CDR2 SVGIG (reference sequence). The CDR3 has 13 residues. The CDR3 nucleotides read TGTGCCTGGAGTGTAAAAGGCGGAAACATTCAGTACTTC. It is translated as CAWSVKGGNIQYF.

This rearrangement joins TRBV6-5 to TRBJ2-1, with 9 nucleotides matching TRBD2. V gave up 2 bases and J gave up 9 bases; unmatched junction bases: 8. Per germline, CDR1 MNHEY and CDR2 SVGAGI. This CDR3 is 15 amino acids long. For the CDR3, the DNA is TGTGCCAGCAGTTACGGCGGGAGGGCCTCTAGTGAGCAGTTCTTC. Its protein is CASSYGGRASSEQFF.

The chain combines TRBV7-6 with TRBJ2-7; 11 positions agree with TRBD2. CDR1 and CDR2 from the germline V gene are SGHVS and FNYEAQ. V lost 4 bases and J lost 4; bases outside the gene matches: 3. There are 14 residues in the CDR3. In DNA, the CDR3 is TGTGCCAGCAGCTCGACTAGCGGGAATTACGAGCAGTACTTC. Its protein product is CASSSTSGNYEQYF.

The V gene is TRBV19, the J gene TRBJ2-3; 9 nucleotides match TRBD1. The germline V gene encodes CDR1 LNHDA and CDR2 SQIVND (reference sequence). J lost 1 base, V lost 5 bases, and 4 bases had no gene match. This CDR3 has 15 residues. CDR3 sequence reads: CASSGTGGRTDTQYF. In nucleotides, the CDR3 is TGTGCCAGTAGTGGTACAGGGGGCCGCACAGATACGCAGTATTTT.

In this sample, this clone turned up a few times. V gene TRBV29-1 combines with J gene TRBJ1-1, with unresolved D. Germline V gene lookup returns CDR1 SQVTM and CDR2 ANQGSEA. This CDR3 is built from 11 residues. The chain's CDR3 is CSEARNTEAFF. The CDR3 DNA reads TGCAGTGAAGCGAGGAACACTGAAGCTTTCTTT. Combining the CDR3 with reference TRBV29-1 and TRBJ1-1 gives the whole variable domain SAVISQKPSRDICQRGTSLTIQCQVDSQVTMMFWYRQQPGQSLTLIATANQGSEATYESGFVIDKFPISRPNLTFSTLTVSNMSPEDSSIYLCSEARNTEAFFGQGTRLTVV.

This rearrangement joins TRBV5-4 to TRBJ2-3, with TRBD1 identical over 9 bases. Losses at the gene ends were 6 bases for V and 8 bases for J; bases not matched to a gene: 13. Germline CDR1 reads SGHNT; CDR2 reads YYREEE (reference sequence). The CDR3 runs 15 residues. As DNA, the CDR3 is TGTGCCAGCAAGAAAGGGACAGGGTTTTTTGGTACGCAGTATTTT. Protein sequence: CASKKGTGFFGTQYF. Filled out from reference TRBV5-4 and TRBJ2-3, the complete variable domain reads ETGVTQSPTHLIKTRGQQVTLRCSSQSGHNTVSWYQQALGQGPQFIFQYYREEENGRGNFPPRFSGLQFPNYSSELNVNALELDDSALYLCASKKGTGFFGTQYFGPGTRLTVL.

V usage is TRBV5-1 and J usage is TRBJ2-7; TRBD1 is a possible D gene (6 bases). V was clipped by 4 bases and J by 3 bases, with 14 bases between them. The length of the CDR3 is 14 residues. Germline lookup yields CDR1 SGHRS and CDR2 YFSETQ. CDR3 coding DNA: TGCGCCAGCAGCCCGAGGGACAAAAACTACGAGCAGTACTTC. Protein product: CASSPRDKNYEQYF.

This CDR3 reads CASSLIGRGTEAFF. DNA of the CDR3: TGTGCCAGCAGCTTAATCGGAAGGGGGACTGAAGCTTTCTTT. The J gene is TRBJ1-1, the V gene TRBV7-3; perhaps TRBD1 as D (6 bases). V lost 1 base and J lost 5, with 11 bases in between. The CDR3 covers 14 residues. Germline V gene lookup returns CDR1 SGHTA and CDR2 FQGTGA.

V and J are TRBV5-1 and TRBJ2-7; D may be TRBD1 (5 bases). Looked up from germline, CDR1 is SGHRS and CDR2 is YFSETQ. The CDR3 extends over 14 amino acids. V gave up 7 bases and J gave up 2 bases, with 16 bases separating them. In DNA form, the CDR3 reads TGCGCCAGCGGGTCTGGGGCATCAACCTACGAGCAGTACTTC. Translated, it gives CASGSGASTYEQYF.